What follows are 18 T cell receptor beta chains derived from one specimen sequenced in a study of CD4 T cells in relation to SARS-CoV-2 and coronaviruses. Antigens of these TCRs are unknown. Before the COVID-19 pandemic, during about 2010-2018, CD4+ T cells were taken from unexposed donors. Isolation of CD4+ T cells took place after roughly nine days in culture. Clones were sequenced by immunoSEQ multiplex PCR, and TCRdb holds only the in-frame ones, with some missing. Here the sample spans 18,000 or so clones, more than 75% being singletons. The specimen sequenced was CD4+ T cells from PBMCs, cultured in vitro. These receptors were taken from a human donor in good health.

The CDR3 sequence is CATTHPGVTDTQYF. In nucleotides, the CDR3 is TGTGCCACCACCCACCCAGGGGTCACAGATACGCAGTATTTT. This sequence joins TRBV19 and TRBJ2-3, with TRBD1 as a possible D gene (6 bases). V lost 10 bases and J lost 2, with 16 bases in between. Germline CDR1 is LNHDA and CDR2 is SQIVND (reference sequence). The CDR3 is 14 residues long.

The chain recombines TRBV2 with TRBJ1-2, with D maybe TRBD1 (6 bases). V dropped 5 bases and J dropped 4 bases, with 11 bases sitting between them. The CDR3 spans 13 residues. The germline V gene encodes CDR1 SNHLY and CDR2 FYNNEI. CDR3 nucleotide sequence: TGTGCCAGCAGTCGGGACACGTCCTATGGCTACACCTTC. Its protein product is CASSRDTSYGYTF.

This chain joins TRBV5-1 and TRBJ1-1; the match to TRBD1 covers 9 bases. CDR3 length: 17 residues. The germline V gene has CDR1 SGHRS and CDR2 YFSETQ. Trimming took 2 bases from V and 4 from J; bases not matched to a gene: 12. The CDR3: CASSFSPRDRESTEAFF. In DNA, the CDR3 is TGCGCCAGCAGCTTTTCCCCGCGGGACAGGGAATCCACTGAAGCTTTCTTT.

CDR3 sequence (DNA): TGTGCCAGCACCCTACCCGGAGGGGGTGAGCAGTTCTTC. This translates into CASTLPGGGEQFF. The chain joins TRBV7-8 to TRBJ2-1; perhaps D is TRBD1 or TRBD2 (6 bases each). The germline CDR1 and CDR2 sequences are SGHVS and FQNEAQ. This CDR3 has 13 residues. Deletions cut 7 bases from V and 9 bases from J, with 16 bases between.

The chain employs TRBV27 and TRBJ1-5, with D possibly being TRBD1 (5 bases). In germline, CDR1 is MNHEY, CDR2 SMNVEV (reference sequence). V gave up 2 bases and J gave up 3 bases, with 14 bases separating them. The CDR3 totals 16 residues. CDR3 protein: CASSLTPGAVNQPQHF. As DNA, the CDR3 is TGTGCCAGCAGTTTAACCCCTGGGGCAGTCAATCAGCCCCAGCATTTT.

This chain uses TRBV6-5 with TRBJ2-7; 11 positions agree with TRBD2. V lost 0 bases, J lost 4 bases, and 5 bases stayed unmatched. CDR1 is MNHEY, CDR2 SVGAGI, per germline. The CDR3 runs to 16 residues. The CDR3 region is CASSYSRLAGRYEQYF. The CDR3 nucleotides read TGTGCCAGCAGTTACTCAAGACTAGCGGGACGGTACGAGCAGTACTTC.

This clone was detected only a few times. This same CDR3 is encoded by further DNA sequences in the sample. The chain combines TRBV6-4 with TRBJ2-3; possibly TRBD1 for D (5 bases). The CDR3 is made up of 15 amino acids. V dropped 0 bases and J dropped 0 bases, with 7 bases sitting between them. Germline loops: CDR1 MRHNA, CDR2 SNTAGT. The CDR3 bases are TGTGCCAGCAGTGACTCTGCAGGGAGCACAGATACGCAGTATTTT. Encoded protein: CASSDSAGSTDTQYF.

In its sample, this clone was seen a few times. The chain has TRBV27 and TRBJ2-1; a weak D match, TRBD2 (6 bases). CDR3 length equals 16 residues. With 1 base removed from V and 8 bases from J, the gap between germline ends came to 18 bases. The germline gives CDR1 MNHEY, CDR2 SMNVEV (reference sequence). Written as DNA, the CDR3 is TGTGCCAGCAGTTTATATAGTCCGGTTGGGGGGTATGAGCAGTTCTTC. Its translation: CASSLYSPVGGYEQFF.

This clone is judged medium-sized (0.01 to 0.1%). This chain joins TRBV24-1 and TRBJ1-5; D remains unclear. Germline V gives CDR1 KGHDR, CDR2 SFDVKD. This CDR3 has 12 amino acids. The V gene lost 5 bases and the J gene lost 4 bases, with 5 bases spanning the gap. The CDR3 protein is CATSVGNQPQHF. The CDR3 nucleotides read TGTGCCACCAGTGTAGGTAATCAGCCCCAGCATTTT.

This clone has just one count. The V and J genes are TRBV12-3 or TRBV12-4 and TRBJ2-7; tentatively, D is TRBD1 or TRBD2 (6 bases each). This CDR3 has 13 amino acids. Deletions cut 3 bases from V and 2 bases from J, with 8 bases between. The CDR3 here is CASSFGGPYEQYF. The DNA of the CDR3 is TGTGCCAGCAGTTTTGGGGGGCCCTACGAGCAGTACTTC.

The rearrangement links TRBV5-1 to TRBJ1-1, with D perhaps TRBD1 (5 bases). Germline V gene lookup returns CDR1 SGHRS and CDR2 YFSETQ. V was pared by 3 bases and J by 1 base, with 22 bases between. This CDR3 is built from 18 residues. The CDR3 DNA reads as TGCGCCAGCAGCTCTGGCCTCGGGGGGACCGGAGAGAACACTGAAGCTTTCTTT. Translated, it gives CASSSGLGGTGENTEAFF.

The chain is built from TRBV6-4 and TRBJ1-1; a weak D match, TRBD1 (5 bases). Trimming removed 8 bases from V and 5 bases from J, with 18 bases in between. This CDR3 is 14 amino acids long. Looked up from germline, CDR1 is MRHNA and CDR2 is SNTAGT. The CDR3 spells CASPRAGEMTEAFF. DNA for the CDR3: TGTGCCAGCCCCAGGGCAGGCGAAATGACTGAAGCTTTCTTT.

The chain joins TRBV3-1 (or the pseudogene TRBV3-2) to TRBJ2-2; perhaps TRBD1 as D (6 bases). The CDR3 has 16 amino acids. Germline CDR1 and CDR2: LGHDT and YNNKEL (reference sequence). V lost 3 bases, J lost 2 bases, and 13 bases lay in between. The CDR3 loop reads CASSHTRTVNTGELFF. Here the CDR3 DNA reads TGTGCCAGCAGCCATACCCGGACAGTCAACACCGGGGAGCTGTTTTTT.

This chain links TRBV29-1 with TRBJ2-6, with 10 bases matching TRBD1. Germline V gene data show CDR1 as SQVTM and CDR2 as ANQGSEA. J lost 2 bases, V lost 3 bases, and 7 bases had no gene match. The CDR3 spans 17 residues. CDR3 nucleotide sequence: TGCAGCGTTGATGGAGGGACAGGGGTCACTGGGGCCAACGTCCTGACTTTC. Encoded protein: CSVDGGTGVTGANVLTF.

The V call is TRBV7-9, the J call TRBJ2-1, with unresolved D. V lost 5 bases and J 0 bases, leaving 14 bases between the germline ends. The CDR3 runs to 16 residues. The V gene's germline CDR1 is SEHNR and CDR2 FQNEAQ (reference sequence). For the CDR3, the DNA is TGTGCCAGCAGCATGGGGTATAGAAGCTCCTACAATGAGCAGTTCTTC. Amino acid sequence: CASSMGYRSSYNEQFF.

The chain carries TRBV28 and TRBJ1-1; D is possibly TRBD1 (5 bases). Germline V lookup: CDR1 MDHEN, CDR2 SYDVKM. The CDR3 has 16 residues. V gave up 5 bases and J gave up 0 bases, with 16 bases separating them. CDR3 sequence reads: CASSGSRGSVNTEAFF. Written as DNA, the CDR3 is TGTGCCAGCAGTGGATCTAGGGGTTCGGTGAACACTGAAGCTTTCTTT.

The rearrangement joins TRBV7-9 to TRBJ1-4, with 8 positions matching TRBD1. The CDR3 loop spans 15 amino acids. V trimming: 5 bases; J trimming: 5 bases; junction bases outside the gene matches: 7. Germline CDR1 reads SEHNR; CDR2 reads FQNEAQ (reference sequence). The CDR3 loop is CASSPDRGKNEKLFF. The CDR3 DNA is TGTGCCAGCAGCCCCGACAGGGGTAAGAATGAAAAACTGTTTTTT.

This clone was seen only a few times. This chain connects TRBV9 to TRBJ2-3; TRBD2 matches at 8 bases. The CDR3 is 15 residues long. Germline V gene sequence: CDR1 SGDLS, CDR2 YYNGEE. The V and J ends lost 2 bases and 1 base, in that order; junction bases with no gene match: 3. In DNA, the CDR3 is TGTGCCAGCAGCGTCCCGGGAGGGGGCACAGATACGCAGTATTTT. Its translation: CASSVPGGGTDTQYF.